Presented here are 4 T cell receptor beta chains from one specimen sequenced in a study of patients and donors after allogeneic stem cell transplantation. TCRdb re-analysed the RT-PCR reads in MiXCR, keeping a single row per CDR3 protein. The sample carries 85,000 to 90,000 distinct CDR3 sequences, roughly 52% recorded once. The sample comprised blood, either unsorted or a sorted T cell fraction (not recorded which). These receptor sequences come from a human donor who was either an allogeneic HSCT recipient or a stem cell or donor lymphocyte infusion donor (not recorded which). It is not recorded whose cells these are; they may come from a transplant donor.

This chain connects TRBV20-1 to TRBJ1-1, with D perhaps TRBD1 (6 bases). CDR1 and CDR2 (germline): DFQATT, SNEGSKA (reference sequence). Trimming left V 5 bases short and J 0 bases short, with 13 bases between. This CDR3 region has 14 residues. CDR3: CSAQYGTLNTEAFF. CDR3 DNA: TGCAGTGCTCAGTATGGGACATTGAACACTGAAGCTTTCTTT.

The J gene is TRBJ1-1, the V gene TRBV3-1, with a weak D call TRBD1 (6 bases). Trimming took 5 bases from V and 7 from J, leaving 14 bases between them. CDR1 is LGHDT and CDR2 is YNNKEL in the germline V gene (reference sequence). The CDR3 sequence is 13 residues long. CDR3 coding DNA: TGTGCCAGCAGCTACTACAGGGAGAGTGAAGCTTTCTTT. Residues: CASSYYRESEAFF.

CDR3 sequence: CASRRDLTMDTEAFF. CDR3 DNA: TGTGCCAGCAGACGGGACCTCACTATGGACACTGAAGCTTTCTTT. This chain links TRBV12-3 or TRBV12-4 with TRBJ1-1; tentatively, D is TRBD1 (5 bases). Trimming cost V 6 bases and J 3 bases, with 17 bases left between them. CDR3 length: 15 amino acids.

This chain joins TRBV20-1 and TRBJ1-2; 7 bases are shared with TRBD1. J gave up 1 base and V 1 base, and 6 bases lay outside the gene matches. The CDR3 totals 15 residues. Germline V CDR1 and CDR2: DFQATT, SNEGSKA (reference sequence). The chain's CDR3 is CSARAGGIYNYGYTF. CDR3 DNA sequence: TGCAGTGCTAGAGCAGGGGGTATCTATAACTATGGCTACACCTTC.